Below are 18 T cell receptor beta chains sequenced from a single sample in a study of T cell repertoires in cytomegalovirus infection. TCRdb re-analysed the reads in MiXCR, keeping a single row per CDR3 protein. The profile covers approximately 730,000 distinct CDR3 sequences, with 33% appearing a single time and 15% to 20% taken by the ten largest. Their antigens are not known. Here the sequenced sample was cultured PBMCs, taken from culture after CMV antigen stimulation. Source of these receptors: a human donor in good health (CMV status not recorded). Some clones in this sample may be carry-over from other donors' samples.

The chain joins TRBV11-1 to TRBJ1-6, with D possibly TRBD1 on 5 matching bases. This CDR3 region has 14 residues. The germline V and J ends were trimmed by 3 bases and 13 bases, with 16 bases remaining between them. The germline V gene encodes CDR1 SGHAT and CDR2 FQDESV (reference sequence). DNA for the CDR3: TGTGCCAGCAGCTTGGACGGGGGATTTACGCCCCTCCACTTT. This sequence encodes CASSLDGGFTPLHF.

This clonotype was seen a handful of times. This chain uses TRBV6-5 with TRBJ2-7; 7 positions agree with TRBD1. This CDR3 spans 13 amino acids. CDR1 and CDR2 from the germline V gene are MNHEY and SVGAGI. J was trimmed by 10 bases and V by 0 bases; bases with no gene match: 6. CDR3 nucleotides: TGTGCCAGCAGTTACTCGAGTAGACAGGGACAGTACTTC. Translated: CASSYSSRQGQYF.

This clonotype has a count of ten or more. This sequence joins TRBV7-8 and TRBJ1-5; D is unclear. Germline assignment: CDR1 SGHVS and CDR2 FQNEAQ. This CDR3 spans 12 amino acids. Trimming removed 1 base from V and 5 bases from J, with 3 bases in between. The CDR3 region is CASSLVHQPQHF. CDR3 nucleotides: TGTGCCAGCAGCTTAGTTCATCAGCCCCAGCATTTT.

This clonotype has just a few counts. The chain links TRBV10-3 to TRBJ1-6, with D perhaps matching TRBD1 (5 bases). V lost 6 bases and J 6 bases, leaving 15 bases between the germline ends. The V gene's germline CDR1 is ENHRY and CDR2 SYGVKD. This CDR3 has 15 amino acids. Here the CDR3 DNA reads TGTGCCATCAGCGGGGCGGGGGATTCTAATTCACCCCTCCACTTT. Translated: CAISGAGDSNSPLHF.

The chain uses TRBV6-1 and TRBJ2-2; TRBD2 might be the D (6 bases). The length of the CDR3 is 14 residues. From germline, CDR1 is MNHNS and CDR2 SASEGT. V lost 10 bases, J lost 4 bases, and 16 bases lay in between. The CDR3 reads CATWNAGSTGELFF. CDR3 sequence (DNA): TGTGCCACCTGGAATGCGGGGAGCACCGGGGAGCTGTTTTTT.

This clonotype was counted at least ten times. The genes are TRBV7-9 and TRBJ2-1, with 9 bases that match TRBD2. With 2 bases clipped from V and 2 bases from J, the junction kept 4 bases outside the gene matches. Germline CDR1 reads SEHNR; CDR2 reads FQNEAQ (reference sequence). The CDR3 covers 16 residues. The CDR3 DNA reads TGTGCCAGCAGCTTAAGCCTAGCGGGGACCTACAATGAGCAGTTCTTC. Amino acids: CASSLSLAGTYNEQFF.

The rearrangement joins TRBV18 to TRBJ1-6; possibly TRBD1 for D (6 bases). In germline, CDR1 is KGHSH, CDR2 LQKENI. The CDR3 length is 14 residues. V lost 4 bases, J lost 13 bases, and 17 bases lay in between. The CDR3, as DNA: TGTGCCAGCTCACTCGACCGCGTAGGGGGGCCCCTCCACTTT. Protein product: CASSLDRVGGPLHF. The full variable domain, rest sourced from reference TRBV18 and TRBJ1-6, is NAGVMQNPRHLVRRRGQEARLRCSPMKGHSHVYWYRQLPEEGLKFMVYLQKENIIDESGMPKERFSAEFPKEGPSILRIQQVVRGDSAAYFCASSLDRVGGPLHFGNGTRLTVT.

This clonotype was counted at least ten times. The chain couples TRBV7-8 to TRBJ1-6; possible D gene TRBD1, 6 bases. There are 15 residues in the CDR3. Germline V lookup: CDR1 SGHVS, CDR2 FQNEAQ. The V end lost 1 base, the J end lost 6 bases, and 10 bases lay between the germline ends. The CDR3 DNA follows: TGTGCCAGCAGCTTAGGAGGGGGGCGTAATTCACCCCTCCACTTT. Its translation: CASSLGGGRNSPLHF.

This clonotype was seen ten or more times. The chain joins TRBV7-6 to TRBJ2-7, with 10 bases aligning to TRBD2. Germline lookup yields CDR1 SGHVS and CDR2 FNYEAQ. V was pared by 1 base and J by 6 bases, with 6 bases of the junction left unmatched. This CDR3 is built from 15 residues. The chain's CDR3 is CASSLGSGGAGEQYF. Written as DNA, the CDR3 is TGTGCCAGCAGCTTAGGGAGCGGGGGGGCCGGCGAGCAGTACTTC.

The gene calls are TRBV4-1 and TRBJ1-5; no clear D. This CDR3 is built from 17 residues. Between the trimmed V and J ends, which lost 4 bases and 0 bases, there was a span of 16 bases. CDR1 MGHRA and CDR2 YSYEKL come from the germline V gene. The CDR3 spells CASSRTLRVYSNQPQHF. The CDR3 nucleotides are TGCGCCAGCAGCCGAACTCTACGGGTCTATAGCAATCAGCCCCAGCATTTT.

This clonotype was picked up a small number of times. CDR3 nucleotide sequence: TGTGCCAGCAGTATACGGCCGTACTATGGCTACACCTTC. This translates into CASSIRPYYGYTF. The J gene is TRBJ1-2, the V gene TRBV6-6, with D unclear. V was cut by 5 bases and J by 3 bases, with 10 bases left in between. There are 13 residues in the CDR3. Germline V CDR1 and CDR2: MNHNY, SVGAGI (reference sequence).

V usage is TRBV20-1 and J usage is TRBJ1-4, with TRBD1 as a possible D gene (6 bases). The germline gives CDR1 DFQATT, CDR2 SNEGSKA (reference sequence). There are 14 residues in the CDR3. Trimming took off 5 bases at V and 3 bases at J, with 13 bases between the two ends. CDR3 DNA: TGCAGTGCTCGCCCCACAGGGCCTAATGAAAAACTGTTTTTT. Protein sequence: CSARPTGPNEKLFF.

CDR3 in DNA: TGTGCCAGCAGCCCGACGACTAGCCGTGGGGCAGATACGCAGTATTTT. Protein sequence: CASSPTTSRGADTQYF. V usage is TRBV5-4 and J usage is TRBJ2-3; 7 bases align to TRBD2. The V and J ends lost 4 bases and 4 bases, in that order; junction bases with no gene match: 12. The CDR3 has 16 amino acids. Germline lookup yields CDR1 SGHNT and CDR2 YYREEE (reference sequence). Complete variable domain (other parts from reference TRBV5-4 and TRBJ2-3): ETGVTQSPTHLIKTRGQQVTLRCSSQSGHNTVSWYQQALGQGPQFIFQYYREEENGRGNFPPRFSGLQFPNYSSELNVNALELDDSALYLCASSPTTSRGADTQYFGPGTRLTVL.

This clonotype occurred a few times. V usage is TRBV4-3 and J usage is TRBJ2-2, with D perhaps matching TRBD1 or TRBD2 (5 bases each). The CDR3 covers 17 residues. Looked up from germline, CDR1 is LGHNA and CDR2 is YSLEER. V was cut by 0 bases and J by 4 bases, with 15 bases left in between. The CDR3 sequence is CASSQDGDGRITGELFF. The CDR3 DNA follows: TGCGCCAGCAGCCAAGATGGGGACGGCCGAATCACCGGGGAGCTGTTTTTT.

J is TRBJ2-7 and V is TRBV12-3 or TRBV12-4; TRBD2 agrees at 9 bases. The CDR3 has 15 amino acids. The junction had 3 bases not matched to a gene; V was cut back by 1 base and J by 2 bases. This CDR3 reads CASSLGLADPYEQYF. CDR3 nucleotide sequence: TGTGCCAGCAGTTTAGGACTAGCGGACCCCTACGAGCAGTACTTC.

This chain uses TRBV7-9 with TRBJ1-1; no clear D gene. The CDR3 covers 15 residues. The V end lost 4 bases, the J end lost 11 bases, and 23 bases lay between the germline ends. Germline CDR1 reads SEHNR; CDR2 reads FQNEAQ (reference sequence). CDR3 protein: CASSSAVRSENGAFF. The CDR3 DNA reads TGTGCCAGCAGCTCGGCGGTTCGGTCCGAAAACGGGGCTTTCTTT.

This clonotype has a handful of counts. This chain connects TRBV19 to TRBJ2-1; 7 nucleotides align to TRBD2. There are 15 residues in the CDR3. V was pared by 8 bases and J by 1 base, with 8 bases of the junction left unmatched. Germline assignment: CDR1 LNHDA and CDR2 SQIVND (reference sequence). The CDR3 DNA is TGTGCCAGTGGGGCGGGAGTATTTTCCTACAATGAGCAGTTCTTC. This gives the protein CASGAGVFSYNEQFF.

CDR3 coding DNA: TGTGCCAGCAGCTTAATGCTAGTCTTCGATGAGCAGTTCTTC. It translates to CASSLMLVFDEQFF. The rearrangement links TRBV7-8 to TRBJ2-1; D is unresolved. Trimming stripped 2 bases from V and 8 bases from J, with 13 bases between. The CDR3 runs 14 residues. CDR1 is SGHVS and CDR2 is FQNEAQ in the germline V gene.